The clone carrying this T cell receptor beta chain was detected only a few times. What it binds is unknown. Extraction and reverse transcription of RNA yielded cDNA as the sequencing template. Sequencing was performed with immunoSEQ multiplex PCR; in TCRdb, only in-frame clones are kept and a portion is missing. The sample holds 150,000 to 200,000 clones, roughly 60% seen once. Treatment described: oral pan-JAK inhibitor, 5-10 mg twice daily. Deletions cut 5 bases from V and 4 bases from J, with 5 bases between. CDR3 size: 11 residues. Per germline, CDR1 SGHVS and CDR2 FNYEAQ. This record belongs to a study of CD8+ T cells in alopecia areata. Study overall: Administration of oral tofacitinib to treated patients was at 5 to 10 mg twice daily. Points from the study as a whole: It was lesional scalp, especially alopecia totalis/universalis, that showed higher clonality than normal scalp.

The genes are TRBV7-6 and TRBJ1-2; D gene unclear. The specimen comprised CD4+ T cells sorted from blood, sampled at approximately week 55, from a patient treated with tofacitinib. The clonotype was recovered from a human donor with alopecia areata. CDR3 in DNA: TGTGCCAGCAGCCCAATCTATGGCTACACCTTC. Residues: CASSPIYGYTF. Full variable domain (rest looked up from reference TRBV7-6 and TRBJ1-2): GAGVSQSPRYKVTKRGQDVALRCDPISGHVSLYWYRQALGQGPEFLTYFNYEAQQDKSGLPNDRFSAERPEGSISTLTIQRTEQRDSAMYRCASSPIYGYTFGSGTRLTVV.